The rows below give T cell receptor beta chains drawn from one sample of a study of T cell responses to AZD1222 COVID-19 vaccine. The table came from immunoSEQ multiplex PCR; TCRdb's copy has only in-frame clones and leaves some out. In the table there are about 160,000 clones, around 90% of which are singletons. Here the sequenced sample was peripheral blood, taken on day 0 of AZD1222 vaccination. The receptors come from an adult in good health. CDR3s include the opening cysteine and the closing phenylalanine or tryptophan. The D gene is left open where the match is weak. Part of the rows lack a size; the others show once, few, many or a class for expanded clones.

j_call d_call clone_size v_call cdr3_aa cdr3_nt
TRBJ1-2 TRBD1 - TRBV30 CAWVGQGAFGYTF TGTGCCTGGGTTGGACAGGGGGCCTTTGGCTACACCTTC
TRBJ2-2 TRBD1 - TRBV5-6 CASSPTGATPGELFF TGTGCCAGCAGTCCGACAGGGGCTACGCCCGGGGAGCTGTTTTTT
TRBJ2-7 - once TRBV28 CASSPIGSFHEQYF TGTGCCAGCAGTCCCATCGGTAGTTTCCACGAGCAGTACTTC
TRBJ2-2 - - TRBV11-2 CASRSPGRGSGELFF TGTGCCAGCCGCTCCCCAGGGAGGGGGTCCGGGGAGCTGTTTTTT
TRBJ1-1 TRBD1 - TRBV10-3 CAVREPGQGASMNTEAFF TGTGCCGTGAGAGAACCGGGACAGGGGGCTTCCATGAACACTGAAGCTTTCTTT
TRBJ1-3 TRBD1 - TRBV23-1 CASSHSKDRAGNTIYF TGCGCCAGCAGTCACTCAAAAGACAGGGCCGGAAACACCATATATTTT
TRBJ2-7 TRBD2 - TRBV5-1 CASSLRTSGRNYEQYF TGCGCCAGCAGCCTGCGGACTAGCGGGAGAAACTACGAGCAGTACTTC
TRBJ2-5 - - TRBV29-1 CSVALYQETQYF TGCAGCGTTGCACTCTACCAAGAGACCCAGTACTTC
TRBJ2-1 TRBD2 - TRBV7-9 CASSLDAAGGRLEQFF TGTGCCAGCAGCTTAGATGCGGCGGGAGGGCGGCTTGAGCAGTTCTTC
TRBJ1-1 TRBD1 - TRBV19 CASSIKGQSNTEAFF TGTGCCAGTAGTATCAAGGGACAGAGTAACACTGAAGCTTTCTTT
TRBJ2-1 TRBD2 - TRBV5-1 CASSFDAAGGQNEQFF TGCGCCAGCAGCTTTGACGCGGCGGGAGGGCAGAATGAGCAGTTCTTC
TRBJ2-7 TRBD1 once TRBV5-1 CASSRDSYYEQYF TGCGCCAGCAGCCGGGACAGTTACTACGAGCAGTACTTC
TRBJ1-2 - - TRBV19 CASSIDGQSGYTF TGTGCCAGTAGTATAGACGGACAGAGTGGCTACACCTTC
TRBJ1-5 - - TRBV28 CASSTGRTDQPQHF TGTGCCAGCAGTACCGGACGGACCGATCAGCCCCAGCATTTT
TRBJ2-3 TRBD1 - TRBV2 CASGGRDRVDTQYF TGTGCCAGCGGAGGACGGGACAGGGTTGATACGCAGTATTTT
TRBJ2-2 TRBD1 - TRBV27 CASSLRQGLGTGELFF TGTGCCAGCAGTTTACGACAGGGTTTAGGCACCGGGGAGCTGTTTTTT
TRBJ1-6 - - TRBV3-1/TRBV3-2 CASSPLDGQNSPLHF TGTGCCAGCAGCCCCTTAGACGGGCAAAATTCACCCCTCCACTTT
TRBJ1-2 - - TRBV4-1 CASSQPMGYGYTF TGCGCCAGCAGCCAACCCATGGGGTATGGCTACACCTTC
TRBJ2-1 TRBD1 - TRBV4-2 CASSAGQGSYNEQFF TGTGCCAGCAGCGCAGGACAGGGGTCATACAATGAGCAGTTCTTC
TRBJ1-6 - - TRBV21-1 CASSKVSRAWNSPLHF TGTGCCAGCAGCAAAGTGAGCAGGGCGTGGAATTCACCCCTCCACTTT
TRBJ2-1 - once TRBV5-1 CASSSTGEYNEQFF TGCGCCAGCAGCTCCACAGGAGAATACAATGAGCAGTTCTTC
TRBJ2-7 TRBD2 - TRBV6-6 CASRVGGGSYEQYF TGTGCCAGCAGGGTTGGCGGGGGGTCCTACGAGCAGTACTTC
TRBJ2-1 TRBD2 - TRBV28 CASSQTSGGGNEQFF TGTGCCAGCAGTCAGACTAGCGGGGGGGGCAATGAGCAGTTCTTC
TRBJ2-7 - - TRBV3-1/TRBV3-2 CASSQGLDQYF TGTGCCAGCAGCCAAGGTCTGGATCAGTACTTC
TRBJ1-1 - - TRBV2 CASSDRGPGTEAFF TGTGCCAGCAGTGACAGGGGACCCGGTACTGAAGCTTTCTTT
TRBJ2-1 - - TRBV7-2 CASSLGRGLNEQFF TGTGCCAGCAGCTTAGGGCGGGGGCTGAATGAGCAGTTCTTC
TRBJ1-2 - few TRBV7-9 CASSWDNYGYTF TGTGCCAGCAGCTGGGATAACTATGGCTACACCTTC